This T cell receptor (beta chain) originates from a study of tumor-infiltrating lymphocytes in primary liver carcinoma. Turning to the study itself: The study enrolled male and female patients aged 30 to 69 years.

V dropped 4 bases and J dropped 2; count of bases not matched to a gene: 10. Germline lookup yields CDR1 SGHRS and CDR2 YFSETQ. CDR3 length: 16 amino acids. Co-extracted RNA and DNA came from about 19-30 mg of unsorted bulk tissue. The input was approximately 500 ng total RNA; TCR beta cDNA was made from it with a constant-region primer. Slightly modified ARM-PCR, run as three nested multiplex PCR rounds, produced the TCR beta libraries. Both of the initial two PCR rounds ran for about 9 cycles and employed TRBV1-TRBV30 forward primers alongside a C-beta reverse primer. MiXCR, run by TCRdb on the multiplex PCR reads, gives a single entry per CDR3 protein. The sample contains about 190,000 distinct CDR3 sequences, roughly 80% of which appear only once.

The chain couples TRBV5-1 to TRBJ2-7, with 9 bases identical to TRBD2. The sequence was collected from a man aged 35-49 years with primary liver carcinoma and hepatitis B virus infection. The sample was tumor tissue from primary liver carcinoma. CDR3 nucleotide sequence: TGCGCCAGCAGCGTAAAATCTAGCGGGATCGCCTACGAGCAGTACTTC. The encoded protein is CASSVKSSGIAYEQYF.